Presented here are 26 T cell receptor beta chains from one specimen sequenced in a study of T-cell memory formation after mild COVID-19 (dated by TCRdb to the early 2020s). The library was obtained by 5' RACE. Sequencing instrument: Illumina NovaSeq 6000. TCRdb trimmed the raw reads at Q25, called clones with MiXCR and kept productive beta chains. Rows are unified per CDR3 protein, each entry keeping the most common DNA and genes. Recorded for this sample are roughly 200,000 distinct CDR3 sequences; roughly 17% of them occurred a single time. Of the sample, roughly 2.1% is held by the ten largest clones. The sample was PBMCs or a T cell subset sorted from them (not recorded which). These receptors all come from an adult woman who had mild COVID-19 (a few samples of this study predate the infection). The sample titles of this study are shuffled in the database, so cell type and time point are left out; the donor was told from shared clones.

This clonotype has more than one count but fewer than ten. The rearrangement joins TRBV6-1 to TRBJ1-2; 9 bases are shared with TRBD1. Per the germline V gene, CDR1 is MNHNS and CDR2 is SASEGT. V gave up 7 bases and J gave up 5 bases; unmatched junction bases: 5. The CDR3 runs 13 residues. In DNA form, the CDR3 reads TGTGCCAGCACTACGGACAGGGGTTATGGCTACACCTTC. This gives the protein CASTTDRGYGYTF.

The CDR3: CASKSDYEQYF. Written as DNA, the CDR3 is TGTGCCAGCAAGAGCGACTACGAGCAGTACTTC. This chain uses TRBV6-2 or TRBV6-3 with TRBJ2-7; no clear D gene. Germline assignment: CDR1 MNHEY and CDR2 SVGEGT. The CDR3 totals 11 residues. V gave up 7 bases and J gave up 3 bases, with 7 bases separating them.

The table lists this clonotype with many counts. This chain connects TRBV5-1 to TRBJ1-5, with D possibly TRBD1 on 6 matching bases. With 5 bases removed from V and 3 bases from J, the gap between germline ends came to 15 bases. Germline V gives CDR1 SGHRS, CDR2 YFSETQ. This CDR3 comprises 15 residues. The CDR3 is CASSPQGLNNQPQHF. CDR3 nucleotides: TGCGCCAGCAGTCCACAGGGCCTCAACAATCAGCCCCAGCATTTT.

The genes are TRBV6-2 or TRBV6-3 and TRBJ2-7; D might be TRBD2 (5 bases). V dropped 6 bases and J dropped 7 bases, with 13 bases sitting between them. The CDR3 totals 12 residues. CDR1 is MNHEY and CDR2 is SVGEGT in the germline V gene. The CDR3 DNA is TGTGCCAGCAGGGCCGACTACCGGGAGCAGTACTTC. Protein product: CASRADYREQYF.

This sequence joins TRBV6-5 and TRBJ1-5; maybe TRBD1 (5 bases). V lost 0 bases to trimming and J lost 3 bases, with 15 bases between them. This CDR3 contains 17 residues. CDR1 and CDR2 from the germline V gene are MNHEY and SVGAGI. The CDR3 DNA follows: TGTGCCAGCAGTTACTCGAGGGGTCGGGGGATCAATCAGCCCCAGCATTTT. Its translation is CASSYSRGRGINQPQHF.

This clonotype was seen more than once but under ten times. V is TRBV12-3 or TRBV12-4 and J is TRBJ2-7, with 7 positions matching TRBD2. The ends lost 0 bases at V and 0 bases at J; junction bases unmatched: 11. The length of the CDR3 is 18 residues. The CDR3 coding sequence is TGTGCCAGCAGTTTAGCGGTCGGGGTAGCGGGCCGCTCCTACGAGCAGTACTTC. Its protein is CASSLAVGVAGRSYEQYF.

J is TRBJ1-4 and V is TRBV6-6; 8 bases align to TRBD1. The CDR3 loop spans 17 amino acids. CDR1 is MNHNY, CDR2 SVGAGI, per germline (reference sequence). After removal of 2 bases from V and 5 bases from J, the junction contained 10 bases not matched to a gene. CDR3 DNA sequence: TGTGCCAGCAGTTACCGCCGACGACAGGGGAGGAATGAAAAACTGTTTTTT. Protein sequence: CASSYRRRQGRNEKLFF.

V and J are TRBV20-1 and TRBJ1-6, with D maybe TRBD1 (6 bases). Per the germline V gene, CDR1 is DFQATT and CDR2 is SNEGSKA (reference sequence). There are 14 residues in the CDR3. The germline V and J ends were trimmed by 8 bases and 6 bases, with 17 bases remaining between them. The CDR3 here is CSTLEVRGNSPLHF. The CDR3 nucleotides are TGCAGTACGCTAGAGGTCAGGGGTAATTCACCCCTCCACTTT.

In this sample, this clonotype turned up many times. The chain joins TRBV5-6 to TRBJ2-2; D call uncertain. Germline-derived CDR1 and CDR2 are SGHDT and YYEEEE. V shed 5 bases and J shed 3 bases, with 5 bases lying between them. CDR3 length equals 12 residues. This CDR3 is CASSWDTGELFF. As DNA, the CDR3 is TGTGCCAGCAGTTGGGACACCGGGGAGCTGTTTTTT.

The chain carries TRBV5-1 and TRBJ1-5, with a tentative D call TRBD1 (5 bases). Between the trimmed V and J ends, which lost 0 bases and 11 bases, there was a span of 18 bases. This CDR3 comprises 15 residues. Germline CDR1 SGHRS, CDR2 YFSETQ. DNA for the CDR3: TGCGCCAGCAGCTTGGATGGCGCCGGGGCCCTCACCCAGCATTTT. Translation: CASSLDGAGALTQHF.

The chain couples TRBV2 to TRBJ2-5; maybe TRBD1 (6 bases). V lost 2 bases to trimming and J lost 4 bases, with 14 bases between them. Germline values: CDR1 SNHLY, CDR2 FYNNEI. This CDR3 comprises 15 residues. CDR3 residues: CASSEPSQGRETQYF. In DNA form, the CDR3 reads TGTGCCAGCAGTGAACCCTCACAGGGACGAGAGACCCAGTACTTC.

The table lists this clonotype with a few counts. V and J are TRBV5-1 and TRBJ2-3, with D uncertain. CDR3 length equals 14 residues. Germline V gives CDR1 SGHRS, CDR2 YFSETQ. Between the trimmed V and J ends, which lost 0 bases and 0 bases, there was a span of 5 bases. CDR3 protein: CASSLEVSTDTQYF. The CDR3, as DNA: TGCGCCAGCAGCTTGGAGGTTAGCACAGATACGCAGTATTTT.

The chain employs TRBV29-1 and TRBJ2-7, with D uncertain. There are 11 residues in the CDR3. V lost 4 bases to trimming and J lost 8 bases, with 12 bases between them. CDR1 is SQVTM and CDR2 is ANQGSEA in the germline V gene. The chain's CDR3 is CSVVLLRQQYF. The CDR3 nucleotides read TGCAGCGTTGTCTTGTTACGCCAGCAGTACTTC.

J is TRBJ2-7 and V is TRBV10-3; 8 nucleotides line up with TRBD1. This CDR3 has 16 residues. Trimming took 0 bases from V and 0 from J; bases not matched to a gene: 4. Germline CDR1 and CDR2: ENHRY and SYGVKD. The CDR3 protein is CAISESQDRDSYEQYF. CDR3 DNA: TGTGCCATCAGTGAGTCCCAGGACAGGGACTCCTACGAGCAGTACTTC.

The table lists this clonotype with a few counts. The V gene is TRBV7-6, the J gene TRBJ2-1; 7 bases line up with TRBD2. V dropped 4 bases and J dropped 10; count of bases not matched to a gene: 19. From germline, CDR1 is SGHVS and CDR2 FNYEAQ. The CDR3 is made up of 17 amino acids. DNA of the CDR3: TGTGCCAGCAGCTCCCTAGGGTTCGCGGGAGAGATAGGAGAGCAGTTCTTC. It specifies CASSSLGFAGEIGEQFF.

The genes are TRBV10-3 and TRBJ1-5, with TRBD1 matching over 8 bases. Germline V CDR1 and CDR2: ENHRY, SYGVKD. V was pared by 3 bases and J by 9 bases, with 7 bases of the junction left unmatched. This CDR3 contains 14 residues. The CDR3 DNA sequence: TGTGCCATCAGTGATGACAGGGGTTTGCGGCCCCAGCATTTT. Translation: CAISDDRGLRPQHF.

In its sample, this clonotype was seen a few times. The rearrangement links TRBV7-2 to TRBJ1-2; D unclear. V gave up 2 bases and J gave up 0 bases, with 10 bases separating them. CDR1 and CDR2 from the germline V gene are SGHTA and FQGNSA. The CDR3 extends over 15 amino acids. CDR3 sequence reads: CASSLIRSPNYGYTF. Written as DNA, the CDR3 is TGTGCCAGCAGCTTAATCCGCTCACCTAACTATGGCTACACCTTC.

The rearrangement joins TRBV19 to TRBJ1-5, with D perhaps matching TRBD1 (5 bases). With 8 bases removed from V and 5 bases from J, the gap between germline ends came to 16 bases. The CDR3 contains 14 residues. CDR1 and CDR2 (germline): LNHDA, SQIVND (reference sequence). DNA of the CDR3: TGTGCCAGTGCGGCCTACGGGGGGGATCAGCCCCAGCATTTT. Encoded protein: CASAAYGGDQPQHF.

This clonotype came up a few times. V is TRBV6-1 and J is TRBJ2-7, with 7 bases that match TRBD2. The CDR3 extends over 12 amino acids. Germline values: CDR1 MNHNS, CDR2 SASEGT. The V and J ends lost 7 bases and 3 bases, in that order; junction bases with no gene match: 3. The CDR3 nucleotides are TGTGCCAGCACGCGGGACTACTACGAGCAGTACTTC. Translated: CASTRDYYEQYF.

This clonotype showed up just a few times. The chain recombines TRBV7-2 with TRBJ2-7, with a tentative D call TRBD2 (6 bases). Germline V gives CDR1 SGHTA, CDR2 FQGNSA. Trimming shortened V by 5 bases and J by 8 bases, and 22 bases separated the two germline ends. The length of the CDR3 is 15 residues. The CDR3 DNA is TGTGCCAGCAGCCCCCCGGGGCGGGGTCCCTTCCAGCAGTACTTC. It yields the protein CASSPPGRGPFQQYF.

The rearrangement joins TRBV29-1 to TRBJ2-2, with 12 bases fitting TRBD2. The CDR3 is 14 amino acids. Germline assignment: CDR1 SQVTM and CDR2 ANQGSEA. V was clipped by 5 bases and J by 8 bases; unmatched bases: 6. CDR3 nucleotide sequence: TGCAGCGTTCTAACTAGCGGGAGGTTGGGGGAGCTGTTTTTT. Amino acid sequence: CSVLTSGRLGELFF.

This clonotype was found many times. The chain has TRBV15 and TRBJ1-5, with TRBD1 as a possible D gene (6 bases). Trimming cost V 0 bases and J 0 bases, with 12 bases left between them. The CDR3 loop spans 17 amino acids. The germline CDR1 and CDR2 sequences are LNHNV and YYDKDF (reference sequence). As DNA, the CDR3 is TGTGCCACCAGCAGAGATTCCGGACAGTCTAGCAATCAGCCCCAGCATTTT. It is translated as CATSRDSGQSSNQPQHF.

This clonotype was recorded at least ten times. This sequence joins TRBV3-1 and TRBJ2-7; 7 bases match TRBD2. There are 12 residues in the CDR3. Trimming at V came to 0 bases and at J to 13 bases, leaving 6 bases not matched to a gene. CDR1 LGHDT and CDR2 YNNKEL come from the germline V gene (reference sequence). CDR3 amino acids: CASSQDGGLEYF. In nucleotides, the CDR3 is TGTGCCAGCAGCCAAGATGGTGGACTAGAATACTTC.

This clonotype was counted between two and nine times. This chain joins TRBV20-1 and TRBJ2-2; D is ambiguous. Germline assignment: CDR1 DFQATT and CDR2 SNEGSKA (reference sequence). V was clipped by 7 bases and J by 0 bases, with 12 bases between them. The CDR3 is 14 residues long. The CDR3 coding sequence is TGCAGTGTTTACAGCCTAGCGAACACCGGGGAGCTGTTTTTT. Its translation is CSVYSLANTGELFF.

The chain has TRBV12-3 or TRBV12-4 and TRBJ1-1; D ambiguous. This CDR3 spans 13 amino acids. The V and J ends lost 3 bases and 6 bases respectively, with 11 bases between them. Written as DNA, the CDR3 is TGTGCCAGCAGTTTCAGGAGGATCGCTGAAGCTTTCTTT. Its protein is CASSFRRIAEAFF.

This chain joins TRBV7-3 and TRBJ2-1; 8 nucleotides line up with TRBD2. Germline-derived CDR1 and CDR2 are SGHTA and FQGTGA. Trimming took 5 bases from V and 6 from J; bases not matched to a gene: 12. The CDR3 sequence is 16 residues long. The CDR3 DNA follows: TGTGCCAGCAGCACAGAGACGGGGGGGCCATCCAATGAGCAGTTCTTC. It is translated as CASSTETGGPSNEQFF.